Described below is a single TCR beta chain sequence and its context. What it recognizes is unknown. This record belongs to a study of cytomegalovirus exposure and HLA in healthy donors. This PCR relied on a set of 60 Vbeta primers and 13 Jbeta primers. The protocol was immunoSEQ multiplex PCR, while the TCRdb copy is restricted to in-frame clones and leaves out a portion. The sample has more than 110,000 clones; around 80% are singletons. Study results and limitations: Among TCR beta chains, those listed as cytomegalovirus-associated numbered over 150. Most CMV-associated TCR beta chains appeared HLA-restricted in a later analysis.

Between the trimmed V and J ends, which lost 3 bases and 2 bases, there was a span of 14 bases. The CDR3 covers 15 residues. CDR1 and CDR2 from the germline V gene are SNHLY and FYNNEI. The genes are TRBV2 and TRBJ2-7, with D possibly being TRBD1 (5 bases). The sample comprised PBMCs. This clonotype was sampled from a woman between 45 and 65 years old in good health and CMV-seropositive. The CDR3: CASSDSAGPPYEQYF. In DNA form, the CDR3 reads TGTGCCAGCAGTGATTCGGCAGGGCCTCCCTACGAGCAGTACTTC.